The next 28 T cell receptor beta chains were all read from a single sample in a study of cytomegalovirus exposure and HLA in healthy donors. It was with 60 Vbeta and 13 Jbeta primers that the PCR ran. Sequencing was performed with immunoSEQ multiplex PCR; in TCRdb, only in-frame clones are kept and a portion is missing. The repertoire holds about 57,000 clones, roughly 80% seen once, with 2.5% to 3.5% in the top ten. The sequenced material came from PBMCs. These receptors were taken from a woman in her 30s in good health and CMV-seronegative.

The chain employs TRBV5-8 and TRBJ1-4; 7 bases map to TRBD1. This CDR3 has 16 residues. J gave up 6 bases and V 4 bases, and 12 bases lay outside the gene matches. Germline V gene data show CDR1 as SGHTS and CDR2 as YDEGEE. This chain's CDR3 is CASSRRMTGQDEKLFF. The CDR3 nucleotides are TGTGCCAGCAGCAGACGAATGACAGGGCAGGATGAAAAACTGTTTTTT.

This chain uses TRBV2 with TRBJ2-1, with a tentative D call TRBD1 (6 bases). The germline CDR1 and CDR2 sequences are SNHLY and FYNNEI. The CDR3 length is 14 residues. Trimming took 6 bases from V and 3 from J, leaving 12 bases between them. As DNA, the CDR3 is TGTGCCAGCAGCGTGAGGACAGACTACAATGAGCAGTTCTTC. This translates into CASSVRTDYNEQFF.

The J gene is TRBJ1-5, the V gene TRBV6-5; a weak D match, TRBD1 (6 bases). CDR1 and CDR2 from the germline V gene are MNHEY and SVGAGI. The germline V and J ends were trimmed by 1 base and 5 bases, with 9 bases remaining between them. The CDR3 is 14 residues long. CDR3 region: CASSYYGGDQPQHF. The CDR3 DNA reads as TGTGCCAGCAGTTACTATGGGGGCGATCAGCCCCAGCATTTT.

This chain links TRBV4-3 with TRBJ1-4; D may be TRBD1 (6 bases). Trimming stripped 0 bases from V and 5 bases from J, with 16 bases between. Germline CDR1 is LGHNA and CDR2 is YSLEER. The CDR3 has 17 amino acids. CDR3 bases: TGCGCCAGCAGCCAAGACGGGGGGGCAAATAGGAATGAAAAACTGTTTTTT. Its translation: CASSQDGGANRNEKLFF.

This chain links TRBV2 with TRBJ2-7; a possible D gene is TRBD2 (6 bases). The CDR3 runs to 14 residues. V lost 8 bases, J lost 0 bases, and 14 bases lay in between. Germline V gives CDR1 SNHLY, CDR2 FYNNEI. The CDR3 region is CASRRRGSSYEQYV. In DNA, the CDR3 is TGTGCCAGCCGGCGGCGGGGAAGCTCCTACGAGCAGTACGTC.

V usage is TRBV6-6 and J usage is TRBJ1-2, with D perhaps matching TRBD1 (6 bases). Germline CDR1 and CDR2: MNHNY and SVGAGI (reference sequence). V dropped 0 bases and J dropped 12 bases, with 8 bases sitting between them. The CDR3 extends over 11 amino acids. CDR3 amino acids: CASSYSGGHTF. Written as DNA, the CDR3 is TGTGCCAGCAGTTACTCGGGGGGGCACACCTTC.

This chain joins TRBV10-1 and TRBJ2-7; 9 bases fit TRBD1. The CDR3 is 15 residues long. CDR1 is WNHNN and CDR2 is SYGVQD in the germline V gene (reference sequence). V shed 8 bases, J shed 6 bases, and the junction held 14 bases outside the gene matches. The CDR3 spells CASDEPGTGISEQYV. In DNA form, the CDR3 reads TGCGCCAGCGATGAGCCCGGGACAGGGATTTCCGAGCAGTACGTC.

This rearrangement joins TRBV5-5 to TRBJ2-1, with a weak D call TRBD2 (7 bases). The germline V gene encodes CDR1 SGHKS and CDR2 YYEKEE (reference sequence). V was trimmed by 5 bases and J by 7 bases, leaving 13 bases between them. This CDR3 region has 13 residues. This CDR3 is CASSRGAGNEQFF. The CDR3 DNA follows: TGTGCCAGCAGTCGGGGGGCCGGGAATGAGCAGTTCTTC.

The rearrangement links TRBV6-1 to TRBJ2-7; 10 nucleotides match TRBD2. The CDR3 sequence is 14 residues long. The V segment lost 4 bases and the J segment 4 bases; nucleotides outside the gene matches: 4. Germline loops: CDR1 MNHNS, CDR2 SASEGT. The CDR3, as DNA: TGTGCCAGCAGTGTCCTAGCGGGGGAATACGAGCAGTACTTC. It translates to CASSVLAGEYEQYF.

The rearrangement uses TRBV19 and TRBJ2-2, with a weak D call TRBD1 (6 bases). Looked up from germline, CDR1 is LNHDA and CDR2 is SQIVND (reference sequence). This CDR3 has 15 residues. V was trimmed by 3 bases and J by 3 bases, leaving 11 bases between them. The CDR3 DNA reads TGTGCCAGTAGTATCTCGGCAGGGGACACCGGGGAGCTGTTTTTT. It is translated as CASSISAGDTGELFF. Together with reference TRBV19 and TRBJ2-2, the CDR3 gives the full variable domain: DGGITQSPKYLFRKEGQNVTLSCEQNLNHDAMYWYRQDPGQGLRLIYYSQIVNDFQKGDIAEGYSVSREKKESFPLTVTSAQKNPTAFYLCASSISAGDTGELFFGEGSRLTVL.

V usage is TRBV30 and J usage is TRBJ2-7; 9 nucleotides align to TRBD2. The CDR3 loop spans 15 amino acids. The V gene's germline CDR1 is GTSNPN and CDR2 SVGIG (reference sequence). The ends lost 4 bases at V and 4 bases at J; junction bases unmatched: 11. CDR3 nucleotides: TGTGCCTGGACATTTGGTAGCGGGGGAGTGTACGAGCAGTACTTC. Amino acid sequence: CAWTFGSGGVYEQYF.

Concerning this clone itself: Mismatch with germline at one junction end may stem from a read error. This chain links TRBV7-9 with TRBJ2-2, with 7 bases fitting TRBD2. CDR3 length equals 18 residues. Per the germline V gene, CDR1 is SEHNR and CDR2 is FQNEAQ (reference sequence). The CDR3, as DNA: TGTTCCAGCAGCTTACCCCGGGGCGGGAGTATCGACACCGGGGAGCTGTTTTTT. This translates into CSSSLPRGGSIDTGELFF.

The rearrangement uses TRBV18 and TRBJ1-4; D might be TRBD1 (5 bases). CDR3 length: 14 amino acids. Germline V gives CDR1 KGHSH, CDR2 LQKENI. Trimming left V 3 bases short and J 0 bases short, with 5 bases between. Here the CDR3 DNA reads TGTGCCAGCTCACCGACAGCAACTAATGAAAAACTGTTTTTT. Protein: CASSPTATNEKLFF.

V gene TRBV2 combines with J gene TRBJ1-5, with TRBD1 identical over 7 bases. Germline assignment: CDR1 SNHLY and CDR2 FYNNEI. The trim removed 8 bases at V and 0 bases at J, leaving 7 bases unmatched. The CDR3 consists of 15 residues. This CDR3 is CASWDRPNSNQPQHF. The CDR3 coding sequence is TGTGCCAGCTGGGACAGACCGAATAGCAATCAGCCCCAGCATTTT.

The chain has TRBV28 and TRBJ1-1, with D tentatively TRBD1 (5 bases). This CDR3 has 12 amino acids. V dropped 11 bases and J dropped 0 bases, with 10 bases sitting between them. The germline gives CDR1 MDHEN, CDR2 SYDVKM. The CDR3 region has the DNA TGTGCCGGCGGAGGGGTGAACACTGAAGCTTTCTTT. Protein sequence: CAGGGVNTEAFF.

The V call is TRBV18, the J call TRBJ1-5, with a tentative D call TRBD1 (6 bases). Germline assignment: CDR1 KGHSH and CDR2 LQKENI. CDR3 length: 14 amino acids. V dropped 3 bases and J dropped 7 bases, with 13 bases sitting between them. The CDR3 is CASSPSQGGQPQHF. CDR3 coding DNA: TGTGCCAGCTCACCCTCACAGGGTGGCCAGCCCCAGCATTTT.

This CDR3 is CASGLGGDYTQYF. CDR3 nucleotides: TGTGCTAGTGGTTTGGGCGGGGACTATACGCAGTATTTT. The chain couples TRBV12-5 to TRBJ2-3, with D possibly TRBD2 on 6 matching bases. Trimming removed 1 base from V and 7 bases from J, with 9 bases in between. CDR3 length equals 13 residues. Germline V gene sequence: CDR1 LGHNT, CDR2 FRNRAP.

This chain joins TRBV18 and TRBJ1-2, with 9 bases matching TRBD1. Germline values: CDR1 KGHSH, CDR2 LQKENI. J was trimmed by 3 bases and V by 2 bases; bases with no gene match: 4. This CDR3 comprises 15 residues. CDR3 residues: CASSPSGTGHYGYTF. CDR3 DNA: TGTGCCAGCTCACCATCCGGGACAGGGCACTATGGCTACACCTTC.

The chain recombines TRBV9 with TRBJ2-1; 9 nucleotides match TRBD2. CDR1 SGDLS and CDR2 YYNGEE come from the germline V gene. CDR3 length: 24 amino acids. V was clipped by 0 bases and J by 0 bases; unmatched bases: 25. Here the CDR3 reads CASSVATQSSGTSSHQSSYNEQFF. CDR3 sequence (DNA): TGTGCCAGCAGCGTAGCTACTCAGAGCTCCGGGACTAGCTCTCACCAGAGCTCCTACAATGAGCAGTTCTTC.

This clone was counted a few times. V usage is TRBV19 and J usage is TRBJ2-3; 7 nucleotides agree with TRBD2. The V and J ends lost 0 bases and 0 bases, in that order; junction bases with no gene match: 9. Germline-derived CDR1 and CDR2 are LNHDA and SQIVND (reference sequence). The CDR3 runs to 18 residues. CDR3 loop: CASSIDFLVGGSTDTQYF. CDR3 bases: TGTGCCAGTAGTATAGATTTTCTAGTCGGGGGGAGCACAGATACGCAGTATTTT.

In its sample, this clone was seen once. This chain joins TRBV5-1 and TRBJ1-4; possibly TRBD1 for D (5 bases). Germline assignment: CDR1 SGHRS and CDR2 YFSETQ. Between the trimmed V and J ends, which lost 4 bases and 0 bases, there was a span of 10 bases. The CDR3 contains 15 residues. The CDR3 region has the DNA TGCGCCAGCAGCCAGGACACAGCAACTAATGAAAAACTGTTTTTT. Its translation is CASSQDTATNEKLFF.

The J gene is TRBJ1-2, the V gene TRBV5-6, with a possible D match to TRBD1 (5 bases). This CDR3 contains 13 residues. Germline CDR1 is SGHDT and CDR2 is YYEEEE. Trimming removed 3 bases from V and 1 base from J, with 7 bases in between. CDR3 sequence (DNA): TGTGCCAGCAGCTACGACAGTAACTATGGCTACACCTTC. Its translation: CASSYDSNYGYTF. The whole variable domain, remainder taken from reference TRBV5-6 and TRBJ1-2, is DAGVTQSPTHLIKTRGQQVTLRCSPKSGHDTVSWYQQALGQGPQFIFQYYEEEERQRGNFPDRFSGHQFPNYSSELNVNALLLGDSALYLCASSYDSNYGYTFGSGTRLTVV.

The table lists this clone with a few counts. V gene TRBV30 combines with J gene TRBJ2-7; 12 positions agree with TRBD2. V lost 1 base, J lost 2 bases, and 0 bases stayed unmatched. The CDR3 length is 14 residues. Germline V CDR1 and CDR2: GTSNPN, SVGIG (reference sequence). This chain's CDR3 is CAWSGLAGAYEQYF. Here the CDR3 DNA reads TGTGCCTGGAGTGGACTAGCGGGGGCCTACGAGCAGTACTTC.

The rearrangement joins TRBV4-1 to TRBJ1-2; 11 nucleotides agree with TRBD1. Germline values: CDR1 MGHRA, CDR2 YSYEKL. With V trimmed by 4 bases and J by 5 bases, 3 bases remained unmatched. The CDR3 has 14 residues. The CDR3: CASSPDRGQYGYTF. CDR3 nucleotide sequence: TGCGCCAGCAGCCCGGACAGGGGGCAGTATGGCTACACCTTC.

The chain links TRBV18 to TRBJ2-5; 7 bases line up with TRBD1. V shed 0 bases and J 5 bases; nucleotides not matched to a gene: 0. Germline loops: CDR1 KGHSH, CDR2 LQKENI. The CDR3 covers 13 residues. The CDR3 coding sequence is TGTGCCAGCTCACCACCGGGACAGGAGACCCAGTACTTC. It encodes CASSPPGQETQYF.

The V and J genes are TRBV6-6 and TRBJ1-2; 10 nucleotides match TRBD1. The CDR3 extends over 15 amino acids. The V gene end was trimmed by 8 bases and the J gene end by 2 bases; junction bases not matched to a gene: 8. Germline CDR1 reads MNHNY; CDR2 reads SVGAGI (reference sequence). The CDR3 region has the DNA TGTGCCAGCCTCCCCGGACAGGGGGGCAACTATGGCTACACCTTC. This codes for CASLPGQGGNYGYTF.

This sequence joins TRBV6-5 and TRBJ2-3; TRBD2 is a possible D gene (6 bases). The CDR3 is made up of 13 amino acids. Germline CDR1 is MNHEY and CDR2 is SVGAGI. Trimming pared 4 bases from V and 6 bases from J, leaving 11 bases between. The CDR3 DNA reads as TGTGCCAGCAGTTGGACGGGGAGGGATACGCAGTATTTT. It is translated as CASSWTGRDTQYF.

This chain uses TRBV29-1 with TRBJ1-1, with TRBD1 as a possible D gene (5 bases). The CDR3 is made up of 13 amino acids. Trimming removed 4 bases from V and 5 bases from J, with 14 bases in between. CDR1 and CDR2 from the germline V gene are SQVTM and ANQGSEA. The chain's CDR3 is CSVGAREGTEAFF. In DNA, the CDR3 is TGCAGCGTTGGGGCCAGGGAGGGAACTGAAGCTTTCTTT.